This T cell receptor (beta chain) was observed in a study of blood T cell repertoires in COVID-19. The junction had 6 bases not matched to a gene; V was cut back by 0 bases and J by 5 bases. The CDR3 is made up of 15 amino acids. Germline CDR1 and CDR2: MNHEY and SVGAGI. This table comes from immunoSEQ multiplex PCR, and its TCRdb copy is limited to in-frame clones, with some not included. This sample has about 180,000 clones, with about 81% found just once. The rearrangement uses TRBV6-5 and TRBJ1-1; 7 bases align to TRBD1. Sample: peripheral blood. The TCR was taken from a woman aged 80 or over with COVID-19, enrolled during active disease. CDR3 sequence reads: CASSYSAGGRTEAFF. For the CDR3, the DNA is TGTGCCAGCAGTTACTCGGCAGGGGGAAGGACTGAAGCTTTCTTT.